This TCR beta chain was identified during a study of shared clonotypes between healthy human individuals. The CDR3 runs to 14 residues. Per germline, CDR1 MGHDK and CDR2 SYGVNS. V gave up 6 bases and J gave up 5 bases, with 13 bases separating them. TCRdb's copy holds only in-frame clones and misses some; the assay was immunoSEQ multiplex PCR. The sample consists of about 680,000 clones, around 72% of them appearing once. Sequenced sample: memory CD4+ T cells sorted from blood. As to subset: CD45RA-negative fraction. The TCR sequence derives from a woman aged 30 to 39 in good health. V is TRBV25-1 and J is TRBJ2-2; weak D call: TRBD1 (5 bases). In DNA, the CDR3 is TGTGCCAGCAGGGGCTACAAGGGGACCGGGGAGCTGTTTTTT. Translating gives CASRGYKGTGELFF. The full variable domain, rest sourced from reference TRBV25-1 and TRBJ2-2, is EADIYQTPRYLVIGTGKKITLECSQTMGHDKMYWYQQDPGMELHLIHYSYGVNSTEKGDLSSESTVSRIRTEHFPLTLESARPSHTSQYLCASRGYKGTGELFFGEGSRLTVL.